Listed below are T cell receptor beta chains from one sample, sequenced in a study of T cell repertoires in aging, cancer and after chemotherapy. TCRdb itself ran the multiplex PCR reads through MiXCR, one entry per CDR3 protein. The table includes over 700 distinct CDR3 sequences, approximately 29% detected once. The sequenced sample consisted of blood. All receptors derive from a human donor with a solid tumor. The CDR3 runs from the conserved cysteine through the conserved F or W. A D gene is named only where the DNA matches it firmly. Size is omitted from some rows. Given values are once, few, many or a class for expanded clones.

V gene: TRBV6-1; clone size: large; D gene: NA; J gene: TRBJ2-7; CDR3 DNA: TGTGCCAGCAGTGACGGACCTTCCTACGAGCAGTACTTC; CDR3 protein: CASSDGPSYEQYF
V gene: TRBV6-5; clone size: few; D gene: TRBD2; J gene: TRBJ2-7; CDR3 DNA: TGTGCCAGCAGTCCTCGGGGGGGCTACGAGCAGTACTTC; CDR3 protein: CASSPRGGYEQYF
V gene: TRBV5-4; clone size: NA; D gene: NA; J gene: TRBJ2-5; CDR3 DNA: TGTGCCAGCAGCTTGGGGGAGGAAGAGACCCAGTACTTC; CDR3 protein: CASSLGEEETQYF
V gene: TRBV5-6; clone size: NA; D gene: TRBD2; J gene: TRBJ2-3; CDR3 DNA: TGTGCCAGCAGTTTGGGACTAGCGGGGGGGCAGGATACGCAGTATTTT; CDR3 protein: CASSLGLAGGQDTQYF
V gene: TRBV6-2/TRBV6-3; clone size: large; D gene: TRBD2; J gene: TRBJ2-3; CDR3 DNA: TGTGCCAGCAGTTACATTTTGCGGGGGAGAACAGATACGCAGTATTTT; CDR3 protein: CASSYILRGRTDTQYF
V gene: TRBV14; clone size: NA; D gene: NA; J gene: TRBJ2-3; CDR3 DNA: TGTGCCAGCAGCCATAAGAAGCTCCAGGGCGCAGATACGCAGTATTTT; CDR3 protein: CASSHKKLQGADTQYF
V gene: TRBV5-4; clone size: large; D gene: TRBD2; J gene: TRBJ2-1; CDR3 DNA: TGTGCCAGCAGCTCCCGGGGGGGGTCCTACAATGAGCAGTTCTTC; CDR3 protein: CASSSRGGSYNEQFF
V gene: TRBV19; clone size: NA; D gene: NA; J gene: TRBJ2-5; CDR3 DNA: TGTGCCAGTAGTCTCTGTGGGAGCGCTGAGACCCAGTACTTT; CDR3 protein: CASSLCGSAETQYF
V gene: TRBV20-1; clone size: NA; D gene: NA; J gene: TRBJ1-2; CDR3 DNA: TGCAGTGCTAGAGTGGAGGGTGGGTATGGCTACACCTTC; CDR3 protein: CSARVEGGYGYTF
V gene: TRBV6-2/TRBV6-3; clone size: large; D gene: NA; J gene: TRBJ2-1; CDR3 DNA: TGTGCCAGCAGTTACGCAGGGGCCTACAATGAGCAGTTCTTC; CDR3 protein: CASSYAGAYNEQFF